This T cell receptor beta chain was found in a study of OX40 agonist ivuxolimab in advanced cancers. Study-level information: Ivuxolimab doses were 0.01, 0.1, 0.3, 1.5, 3 or 10 mg/kg every 2 weeks.

The assay was immunoSEQ multiplex PCR, and TCRdb's table has in-frame clones only and misses some. There are tens of thousands of clones in the sample; approximately 85% occur only once, and around 5.1% lies in the top ten. After removal of 4 bases from V and 1 base from J, the junction contained 4 bases not matched to a gene. Germline CDR1 and CDR2: SQVTM and ANQGSEA. This CDR3 spans 14 amino acids. This receptor was identified in an adult with an advanced solid tumor such as melanoma, head and neck, liver or kidney cancer. The V gene is TRBV29-1, the J gene TRBJ1-2; 9 bases agree with TRBD1. The sample in question was CD4+ or CD8+ T cells sorted from blood, obtained in a trial of the OX40 agonist ivuxolimab. CDR3 sequence: CSVGGQGINYGYTF. The CDR3 nucleotides are TGCAGCGTTGGGGGACAGGGCATTAACTATGGCTACACCTTC. Looking up the rest from reference TRBV29-1 and TRBJ1-2 gives the full variable domain: SAVISQKPSRDICQRGTSLTIQCQVDSQVTMMFWYRQQPGQSLTLIATANQGSEATYESGFVIDKFPISRPNLTFSTLTVSNMSPEDSSIYLCSVGGQGINYGYTFGSGTRLTVV.